These 29 T cell receptor beta chains share one sample of origin, sequenced in a study of vaccination and CD4 T cells after COVID-19. Sample treatment: roughly 10-day PBMC culture with coronavirus spike peptide pools or control peptides (ViraFEST assay). These receptors are not linked to any known antigen. An Oncomine TCR Beta short-read assay was used to sequence the DNA from cultured CD4+ T cells. One entry per CDR3 protein, called by TCRdb with MiXCR from the PCR reads. Of about 15,000 distinct CDR3 sequences listed, more than 25% are singletons. Sequenced input: cultured CD4+ T cells from blood. Source of these receptors: a human donor with COVID-19.

The chain is built from TRBV29-1 and TRBJ1-5, with 9 positions matching TRBD1. V was clipped by 5 bases and J by 3 bases; unmatched bases: 2. The CDR3 is 13 amino acids. Germline V gives CDR1 SQVTM, CDR2 ANQGSEA. CDR3 bases: TGCAGCGTTAGGGACAGGGACAATCAGCCCCAGCATTTT. Translation gives CSVRDRDNQPQHF.

The chain joins TRBV5-4 to TRBJ2-7; D may be TRBD1 (5 bases). The CDR3 covers 14 residues. V gave up 3 bases and J gave up 6 bases, with 16 bases separating them. Germline assignment: CDR1 SGHNT and CDR2 YYREEE (reference sequence). CDR3 amino acids: CASSSPLGPAEQYF. The CDR3 nucleotides are TGTGCCAGCAGCTCTCCTCTGGGGCCAGCCGAGCAGTACTTC.

In its sample, this clonotype was seen a few times. The V call is TRBV7-9, the J call TRBJ1-1; D unresolved. The CDR3 consists of 16 residues. The germline V gene encodes CDR1 SEHNR and CDR2 FQNEAQ (reference sequence). V dropped 6 bases and J dropped 4 bases, with 21 bases sitting between them. The CDR3 bases are TGTGCCAGCAGGAGTGACGGACCTGGCGAGATCACTGAAGCTTTCTTT. Amino acid sequence: CASRSDGPGEITEAFF.

Only a few counts were recorded for this clonotype. The chain recombines TRBV10-3 with TRBJ2-3; 12 bases agree with TRBD2. The CDR3 contains 18 residues. The germline gives CDR1 ENHRY, CDR2 SYGVKD. V trimming: 6 bases; J trimming: 1 base; junction bases outside the gene matches: 11. The CDR3 spells CAIRMTSGGLGGTDTQYF. Here the CDR3 DNA reads TGTGCCATCAGGATGACTAGCGGGGGCTTGGGAGGCACAGATACGCAGTATTTT.

By share of the sample, this clonotype is medium-sized. The chain carries TRBV27 and TRBJ1-5, with D possibly TRBD1 on 5 matching bases. This CDR3 contains 15 residues. Trimming stripped 2 bases from V and 4 bases from J, with 12 bases between. Germline V gene data show CDR1 as MNHEY and CDR2 as SMNVEV (reference sequence). Here the CDR3 DNA reads TGTGCCAGCAGTTTAAGGTTGGGGCCAAATCAGCCCCAGCATTTT. Its protein is CASSLRLGPNQPQHF.

The CDR3 spells CASSLPKGGPTEAFF. In DNA form, the CDR3 reads TGTGCCAGTAGTCTCCCCAAGGGAGGACCTACTGAAGCTTTCTTT. The V call is TRBV19, the J call TRBJ1-1; no definite D call. Germline CDR1 and CDR2: LNHDA and SQIVND (reference sequence). Trimming took off 5 bases at V and 5 bases at J, with 18 bases between the two ends. CDR3 length: 15 residues.

J is TRBJ1-1 and V is TRBV7-6; D is undetermined. The CDR3 loop spans 15 amino acids. CDR1 and CDR2 (germline): SGHVS, FNYEAQ. Trimming cost V 1 base and J 3 bases, with 12 bases left between them. In nucleotides, the CDR3 is TGTGCCAGCAGCTTAGTTGGAGGGTTTGACACTGAAGCTTTCTTT. Amino acid sequence: CASSLVGGFDTEAFF.

The chain joins TRBV6-1 to TRBJ1-6, with D perhaps matching TRBD1 (5 bases). The CDR3 consists of 15 residues. Per germline, CDR1 MNHNS and CDR2 SASEGT. V lost 7 bases and J lost 5, with 15 bases in between. The CDR3 DNA sequence: TGTGCCAGCATGAGTAGGGGAACGAATAATTCACCCCTCCACTTT. Its protein is CASMSRGTNNSPLHF.

This clonotype has only a few counts. CDR3 sequence reads: CASSLGRGAYEQYF. CDR3 in DNA: TGTGCCAGCAGCTTAGGGCGCGGGGCCTACGAGCAGTACTTC. The chain couples TRBV11-2 to TRBJ2-7, with a tentative D call TRBD2 (6 bases). In germline, CDR1 is SGHAT, CDR2 FQNNGV. The CDR3 runs 14 residues. V was cut by 1 base and J by 2 bases, with 9 bases left in between.

Only a few counts were recorded for this clonotype. The chain is built from TRBV6-1 and TRBJ2-2; 10 nucleotides align to TRBD1. Germline V gene sequence: CDR1 MNHNS, CDR2 SASEGT. CDR3 length equals 15 residues. J gave up 5 bases and V 6 bases, and 6 bases lay outside the gene matches. The DNA of the CDR3 is TGTGCCAGCAGACCGGGACAGGGGAGAACCGGGGAGCTGTTTTTT. It codes for CASRPGQGRTGELFF.

This clonotype was seen more than once but under ten times. The chain employs TRBV23-1 and TRBJ1-2; possibly TRBD1 for D (5 bases). TRBV23-1 belongs to the ORF category, with a function that is uncertain. The CDR3 is made up of 14 amino acids. V lost 2 bases to trimming and J lost 3 bases, with 10 bases between them. CDR3: CASSQTGGDYGYTF. DNA for the CDR3: TGCGCCAGCAGTCAAACTGGAGGGGACTATGGCTACACCTTC.

In this sample, this clonotype turned up a few times. V usage is TRBV6-1 and J usage is TRBJ2-7; 13 nucleotides agree with TRBD2. Per germline, CDR1 MNHNS and CDR2 SASEGT. The ends lost 7 bases at V and 0 bases at J; junction bases unmatched: 15. The CDR3 sequence is 19 residues long. CDR3 amino acids: CASNPGGRRLAGGSYEQYF. The DNA of the CDR3 is TGTGCCAGCAACCCAGGGGGCAGGCGACTAGCGGGGGGCTCCTACGAGCAGTACTTC.

V gene TRBV6-4 combines with J gene TRBJ1-1, with 9 bases identical to TRBD1. The CDR3 runs 15 residues. After removal of 0 bases from V and 4 bases from J, the junction contained 3 bases not matched to a gene. The V gene's germline CDR1 is MRHNA and CDR2 SNTAGT. CDR3 residues: CASSDSPGQGTEAFF. CDR3 nucleotide sequence: TGTGCCAGCAGTGACTCTCCGGGACAGGGCACTGAAGCTTTCTTT.

This clonotype was detected only a few times. The rearrangement links TRBV6-1 to TRBJ2-3, with D perhaps TRBD1 (6 bases). Germline CDR1 is MNHNS and CDR2 is SASEGT. The CDR3 spans 13 residues. V dropped 4 bases and J dropped 6 bases, with 11 bases sitting between them. CDR3 residues: CASSGQVVDTQYF. The CDR3 DNA reads as TGTGCCAGCAGTGGACAGGTTGTTGATACGCAGTATTTT.

V usage is TRBV4-1 and J usage is TRBJ2-3; 9 bases line up with TRBD1. The junction had 6 bases not matched to a gene; V was cut back by 0 bases and J by 2 bases. The CDR3 covers 17 residues. From germline, CDR1 is MGHRA and CDR2 YSYEKL. CDR3 coding DNA: TGCGCCAGCAGCCAAGAAGACAGGGGGATACTCACAGATACGCAGTATTTT. Its protein product is CASSQEDRGILTDTQYF.

In its sample, this clonotype was seen a few times. This chain joins TRBV4-1 and TRBJ2-1; 11 bases align to TRBD2. After removal of 1 base from V and 6 bases from J, the junction contained 5 bases not matched to a gene. The CDR3 has 16 amino acids. Per the germline V gene, CDR1 is MGHRA and CDR2 is YSYEKL. The CDR3 bases are TGCGCCAGCAGCCAAGGCGGCCTAGCGGGGGGCAATGAGCAGTTCTTC. As protein: CASSQGGLAGGNEQFF.

This clonotype was seen only a few times. The gene calls are TRBV6-1 and TRBJ2-2, with 9 bases identical to TRBD1. The J segment lost 8 bases and the V segment lost 7 bases, leaving 11 bases of the junction unmatched. This CDR3 is built from 15 residues. Germline V gene lookup returns CDR1 MNHNS and CDR2 SASEGT. This CDR3 reads CASIFRDRAQGELFF. CDR3 nucleotide sequence: TGTGCCAGCATTTTTCGGGACAGGGCGCAGGGGGAGCTGTTTTTT.

This clonotype occurred a few times. The rearrangement links TRBV7-9 to TRBJ2-7; the match to TRBD2 covers 9 bases. The V gene's germline CDR1 is SEHNR and CDR2 FQNEAQ (reference sequence). After removal of 2 bases from V and 5 bases from J, the junction contained 7 bases not matched to a gene. The CDR3 sequence is 15 residues long. CDR3 nucleotides: TGTGCCAGCAGCTTACTAGGGACTAGCAACCACGAGCAGTACTTC. It encodes CASSLLGTSNHEQYF.

This clonotype was counted a few times. The V call is TRBV11-2, the J call TRBJ2-1, with a weak D call TRBD2 (7 bases). With 1 base removed from V and 0 bases from J, the gap between germline ends came to 16 bases. CDR1 and CDR2 from the germline V gene are SGHAT and FQNNGV. The CDR3 covers 18 residues. CDR3 loop: CASSLGWGPSGSYNEQFF. CDR3 in DNA: TGTGCCAGCAGCTTAGGTTGGGGGCCTAGCGGCTCCTACAATGAGCAGTTCTTC.

This clonotype was counted only a few times. J is TRBJ2-3 and V is TRBV27, with D perhaps TRBD2 (7 bases). Germline loops: CDR1 MNHEY, CDR2 SMNVEV (reference sequence). V lost 3 bases and J 4 bases, leaving 11 bases between the germline ends. This CDR3 contains 14 residues. CDR3 DNA sequence: TGTGCCAGCAGTTTGGGGGGGCCCGCAGATACGCAGTATTTT. This gives the protein CASSLGGPADTQYF.

This clonotype appeared a few times. The V gene is TRBV2, the J gene TRBJ2-7; unclear D gene. This CDR3 contains 14 residues. The V gene's germline CDR1 is SNHLY and CDR2 FYNNEI. The V and J ends lost 2 bases and 1 base respectively, with 9 bases between them. The CDR3 DNA reads TGTGCCAGCAGTGAACGTTCGGAGTCCTACGAGCAGTACTTC. Protein: CASSERSESYEQYF.

This clonotype qualifies as medium-sized. V usage is TRBV2 and J usage is TRBJ1-1; D is unresolved. V gave up 3 bases and J gave up 0 bases, with 5 bases separating them. Germline-derived CDR1 and CDR2 are SNHLY and FYNNEI. The CDR3 has 13 amino acids. DNA of the CDR3: TGTGCCAGCAGTGACTTCCTGAACACTGAAGCTTTCTTT. This codes for CASSDFLNTEAFF.

CDR3 bases: TGTGCCAGCAGTGAAGAGACCCAGTACTTC. Its translation is CASSEETQYF. The chain employs TRBV25-1 and TRBJ2-5; no definite D call. The V gene lost 2 bases and the J gene lost 5 bases, with 0 bases spanning the gap. This CDR3 is 10 amino acids long. Germline CDR1 MGHDK, CDR2 SYGVNS.

The chain combines TRBV27 with TRBJ2-7; D is undetermined. V lost 0 bases to trimming and J lost 0 bases, with 6 bases between them. There are 14 residues in the CDR3. Germline lookup yields CDR1 MNHEY and CDR2 SMNVEV (reference sequence). The CDR3 spells CASSLSADSYEQYF. The CDR3 DNA sequence: TGTGCCAGCAGTTTATCGGCGGACTCCTACGAGCAGTACTTC.

This sequence joins TRBV28 and TRBJ1-5, with TRBD1 matching 7 bases. From germline, CDR1 is MDHEN and CDR2 SYDVKM. This CDR3 contains 14 residues. Trimming took 4 bases from V and 3 from J; bases not matched to a gene: 3. Written as DNA, the CDR3 is TGTGCCAGCAGTTCCGGGACAGTCAATCAGCCCCAGCATTTT. It translates to CASSSGTVNQPQHF.

The chain has TRBV20-1 and TRBJ2-3; 8 nucleotides line up with TRBD2. V dropped 6 bases and J dropped 3; count of bases not matched to a gene: 8. The CDR3 has 14 amino acids. Germline lookup yields CDR1 DFQATT and CDR2 SNEGSKA (reference sequence). The CDR3 reads CSARVSGATDTQYF. CDR3 coding DNA: TGCAGTGCCCGGGTTAGCGGGGCAACAGATACGCAGTATTTT.

The chain is built from TRBV19 and TRBJ2-1, with D perhaps TRBD1 or TRBD2 (6 bases each). V shed 8 bases and J shed 6 bases, with 11 bases lying between them. This CDR3 comprises 12 residues. Germline values: CDR1 LNHDA, CDR2 SQIVND (reference sequence). The CDR3, as DNA: TGTGCCAGTGGTCGGGGGCGCAATGAGCAGTTCTTC. Its translation: CASGRGRNEQFF.

This sequence joins TRBV6-1 and TRBJ2-2; 10 nucleotides line up with TRBD1. Germline trimming cut 6 bases from V and 6 bases from J; bases unmatched to any gene: 7. Germline assignment: CDR1 MNHNS and CDR2 SASEGT. The CDR3 is 15 residues long. CDR3 loop: CASRRDRGFAGELFF. In DNA, the CDR3 is TGTGCCAGCAGGAGGGACAGGGGTTTCGCCGGGGAGCTGTTTTTT.

In nucleotides, the CDR3 is TGTGCCAGTAGTCTGACCTCCGGGACACGGCCCAATCAGCCCCAGCATTTT. This translates into CASSLTSGTRPNQPQHF. The chain combines TRBV19 with TRBJ1-5; D might be TRBD1 (6 bases). Trimming stripped 5 bases from V and 3 bases from J, with 20 bases between. The germline CDR1 and CDR2 sequences are LNHDA and SQIVND (reference sequence). The CDR3 is 17 amino acids.